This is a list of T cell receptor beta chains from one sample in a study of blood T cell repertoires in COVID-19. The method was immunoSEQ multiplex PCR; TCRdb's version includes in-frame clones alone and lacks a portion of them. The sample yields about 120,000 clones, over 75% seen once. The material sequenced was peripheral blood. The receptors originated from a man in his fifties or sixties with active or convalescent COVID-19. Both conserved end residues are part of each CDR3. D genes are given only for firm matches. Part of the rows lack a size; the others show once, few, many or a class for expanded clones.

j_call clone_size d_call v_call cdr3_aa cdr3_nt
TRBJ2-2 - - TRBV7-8 CASSHSADQTGELFF TGTGCCAGCAGCCACTCAGCGGACCAAACCGGGGAGCTGTTTTTT
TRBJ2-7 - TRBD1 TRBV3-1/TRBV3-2 CASSPRRSGTALEQYF TGTGCCAGCAGCCCCCGTCGGTCGGGGACAGCCCTCGAGCAGTACTTC
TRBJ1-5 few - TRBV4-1 CASSRTGEGQPQHF TGCGCCAGCAGCCGTACGGGCGAGGGTCAGCCCCAGCATTTT
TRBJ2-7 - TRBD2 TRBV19 CASSIGTSGISYEQYF TGTGCCAGTAGTATAGGGACTAGCGGGATTTCGTACGAGCAGTACTTC
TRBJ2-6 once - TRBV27 CASSPGQTYSGANVLTF TGTGCCAGCAGTCCGGGACAAACTTACTCTGGGGCCAACGTCCTGACTTTC
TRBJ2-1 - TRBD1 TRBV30 CAGAGGGEQFF TGTGCCGGCGCAGGGGGTGGTGAGCAGTTCTTC
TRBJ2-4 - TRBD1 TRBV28 CASSPRRDRGNIQYF TGTGCCAGCAGTCCCCGCCGGGACAGGGGGAACATTCAGTACTTC
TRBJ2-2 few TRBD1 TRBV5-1 CASSLTGGTGELFF TGCGCCAGCAGCCTAACAGGGGGCACCGGGGAGCTGTTTTTT
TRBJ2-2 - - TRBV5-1 CASSPTRSGSTGELFF TGCGCCAGCAGCCCGACTAGATCTGGTAGCACCGGGGAGCTGTTTTTT
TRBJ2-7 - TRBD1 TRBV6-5 CASSYGAGGWYEQYF TGTGCCAGCAGTTACGGGGCAGGGGGCTGGTACGAGCAGTACTTC
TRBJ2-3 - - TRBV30 CAWTFGRDTDTQYF TGTGCCTGGACCTTCGGGCGGGACACAGATACGCAGTATTTT
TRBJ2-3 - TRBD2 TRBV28 CASSSPLAGDTDTQYF TGTGCCAGCAGTTCTCCCCTAGCGGGAGACACAGATACGCAGTATTTT
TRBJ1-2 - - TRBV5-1 CASSPGDYGYTF TGCGCCAGCAGCCCCGGGGATTATGGCTACACCTTC
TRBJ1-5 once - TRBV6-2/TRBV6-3 CASSYSVRRFDQPQHF TGTGCCAGCAGTTACTCGGTCAGGAGGTTCGATCAGCCCCAGCATTTT
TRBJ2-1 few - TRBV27 CASSLGGRGFDEQFF TGTGCCAGCAGTTTGGGGGGACGTGGGTTCGATGAGCAGTTCTTC
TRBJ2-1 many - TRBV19 CASREDRKFNEQFF TGTGCCAGTCGGGAGGACAGAAAGTTCAATGAGCAGTTCTTC
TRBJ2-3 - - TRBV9 CASSVVTGYTDTQYF TGTGCCAGCAGCGTAGTAACAGGTTACACAGATACGCAGTATTTT
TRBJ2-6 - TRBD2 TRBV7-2 CASSLAALAGVGSGANVLTF TGTGCCAGCAGCTTAGCGGCTCTAGCGGGAGTTGGGTCTGGGGCCAACGTCCTGACTTTC
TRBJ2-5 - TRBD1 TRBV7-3 CASRRGTGLQETQYF TGTGCCAGCAGGCGCGGGACAGGGCTTCAAGAGACCCAGTACTTC
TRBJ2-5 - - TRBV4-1 CASSQESGWGETQYF TGCGCCAGCAGCCAAGAATCAGGGTGGGGAGAGACCCAGTACTTC
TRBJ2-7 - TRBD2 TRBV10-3 CAISLAGGYEQYF TGTGCCATCAGTTTAGCGGGAGGTTACGAGCAGTACTTC
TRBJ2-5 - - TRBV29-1 CSVALGQETQYF TGCAGCGTTGCACTAGGCCAAGAGACCCAGTACTTC
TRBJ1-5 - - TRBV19 CASSFDSDQPQHF TGTGCCAGTAGTTTTGACAGTGATCAGCCCCAGCATTTT
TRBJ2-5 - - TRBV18 CASSPGSETQYF TGTGCCAGCTCACCGGGCAGCGAGACCCAGTACTTC
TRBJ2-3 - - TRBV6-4 CASSETGVTSTDTQYF TGTGCCAGCAGTGAGACGGGAGTTACTAGCACAGATACGCAGTATTTT
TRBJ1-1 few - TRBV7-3 CASSLIGNTEAFF TGTGCCAGCAGCTTAATCGGGAACACTGAAGCTTTCTTT
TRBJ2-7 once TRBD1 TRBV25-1 CASRPGQGASSSYEQYF TGTGCCAGCAGACCGGGACAGGGGGCCTCCAGCTCCTACGAGCAGTACTTC
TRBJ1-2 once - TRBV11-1 CASSFSNYGYTF TGTGCCAGCAGCTTTAGTAACTATGGCTACACCTTC
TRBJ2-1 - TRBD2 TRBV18 CASSPEGLDDEQFF TGTGCCAGCTCACCAGAGGGACTAGACGATGAGCAGTTCTTC
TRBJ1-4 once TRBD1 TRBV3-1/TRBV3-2 CASSTGQGEKLFF TGTGCCAGCAGCACAGGACAGGGCGAAAAACTGTTTTTT
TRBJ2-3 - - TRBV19 CATRRNTGRETQYF TGTGCCACCCGACGTAATACAGGGAGGGAGACGCAGTATTTT
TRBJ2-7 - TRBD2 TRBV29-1 CSVTPPGAGGYEQYF TGCAGCGTGACCCCTCCTGGGGCGGGAGGGTACGAGCAGTACTTC
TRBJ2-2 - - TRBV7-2 CASSKLSGNTGELFF TGTGCCAGCAGCAAACTCAGCGGAAACACCGGGGAGCTGTTTTTT
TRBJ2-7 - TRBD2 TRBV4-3 CASSQLTSGRFFEQYF TGCGCCAGCAGCCAATTAACTAGCGGGAGGTTTTTCGAGCAGTACTTC
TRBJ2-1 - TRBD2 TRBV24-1 CATSDPGLAGNNEQFF TGTGCCACCAGTGACCCGGGACTAGCGGGTAACAATGAGCAGTTCTTC
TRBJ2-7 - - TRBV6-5 CASSYAHNGGYEQYF TGTGCCAGCAGTTACGCCCACAACGGGGGCTACGAGCAGTACTTC
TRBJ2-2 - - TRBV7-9 CASSSLTGELFF TGTGCCAGCAGCTCCCTCACCGGGGAGCTGTTTTTT
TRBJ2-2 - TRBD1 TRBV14 CASSQWTGTGELFF TGTGCCAGCAGCCAGTGGACAGGGACAGGGGAGCTGTTTTTT
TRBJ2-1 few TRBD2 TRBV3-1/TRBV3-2 CASSPDLAGGSLNEQFF TGTGCCAGCAGCCCGGATCTAGCGGGGGGAAGCCTAAATGAGCAGTTCTTC
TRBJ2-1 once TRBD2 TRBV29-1 CSVGGLADNEQFF TGCAGCGTGGGAGGGCTAGCGGACAATGAGCAGTTCTTC
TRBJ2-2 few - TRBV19 CASSMQANTGELFF TGTGCCAGTAGTATGCAGGCGAACACCGGGGAGCTGTTTTTT
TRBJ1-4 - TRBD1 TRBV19 CASSTSGGWGEKLFF TGTGCCAGTAGTACCTCAGGGGGCTGGGGTGAAAAACTGTTTTTT
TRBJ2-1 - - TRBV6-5 CASTVRGLHYNEQFF TGTGCCAGCACCGTTCGAGGGCTGCACTACAATGAGCAGTTCTTC
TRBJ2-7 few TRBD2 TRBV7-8 CASSPGTSGNEQYF TGTGCCAGCAGCCCCGGGACTAGCGGGAACGAGCAGTACTTC
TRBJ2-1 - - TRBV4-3 CASSQQGGDIDEQFF TGCGCCAGCAGCCAACAAGGGGGGGACATCGATGAGCAGTTCTTC
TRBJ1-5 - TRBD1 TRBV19 CASSMTGGRQPQHF TGTGCCAGTAGTATGACAGGGGGGAGGCAGCCCCAGCATTTT
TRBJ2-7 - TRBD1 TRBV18 CASSPGQGFTYEQYF TGTGCCAGCTCACCGGGACAGGGATTTACCTACGAGCAGTACTTC
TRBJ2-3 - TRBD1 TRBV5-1 CASSLQGATSTDTQYF TGCGCCAGCAGCTTACAGGGGGCGACGAGCACAGATACGCAGTATTTT
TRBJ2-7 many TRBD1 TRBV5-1 CASGLGTGWGDEQYF TGCGCCAGCGGACTGGGGACAGGGTGGGGAGACGAGCAGTACTTC
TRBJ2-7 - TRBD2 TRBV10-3 CAISGLGDSYEQYF TGTGCCATCAGCGGACTAGGGGACTCCTACGAGCAGTACTTC
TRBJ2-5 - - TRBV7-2 CASSRGTKETQYF TGTGCCAGCAGCCGAGGTACCAAGGAGACCCAGTACTTC
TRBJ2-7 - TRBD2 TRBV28 CASRSSGRYEQYF TGTGCCAGCAGATCTAGCGGGAGGTACGAGCAGTACTTC
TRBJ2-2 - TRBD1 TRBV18 CASSPRGQGFTGELFF TGTGCCAGCTCACCTAGAGGACAGGGGTTCACCGGGGAGCTGTTTTTT
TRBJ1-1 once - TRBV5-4 CASSHPGSSNTEAFF TGTGCCAGCAGCCATCCAGGGTCTTCGAACACTGAAGCTTTCTTT
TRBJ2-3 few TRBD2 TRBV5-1 CASSSSGRGTDTQYF TGCGCCAGCAGCTCAAGCGGGAGAGGCACAGATACGCAGTATTTT
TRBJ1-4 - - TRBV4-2 CASSQDSNGEKLFF TGTGCCAGCAGCCAAGACAGTAATGGTGAAAAACTGTTTTTT
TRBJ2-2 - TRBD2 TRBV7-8 CASARGSGSLVGELFF TGTGCCAGCGCCCGCGGTAGCGGGAGTCTAGTCGGGGAGCTGTTTTTT
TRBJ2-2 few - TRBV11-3 CASSLIRGSGELFF TGTGCCAGCAGCTTAATTCGGGGGTCCGGGGAGCTGTTTTTT